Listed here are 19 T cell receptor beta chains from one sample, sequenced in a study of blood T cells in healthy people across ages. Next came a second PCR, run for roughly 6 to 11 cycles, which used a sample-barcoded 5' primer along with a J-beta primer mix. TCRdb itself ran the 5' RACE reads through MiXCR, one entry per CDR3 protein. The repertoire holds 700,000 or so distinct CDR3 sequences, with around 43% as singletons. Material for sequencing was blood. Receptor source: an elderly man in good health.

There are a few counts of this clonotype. The CDR3 here is CASSPSSGGLGGQYF. Written as DNA, the CDR3 is TGTGCCAGCAGCCCCTCCTCCGGGGGGCTGGGGGGGCAGTACTTC. V and J are TRBV3-1 and TRBJ2-7; D perhaps matches TRBD2 (7 bases). The germline CDR1 and CDR2 sequences are LGHDT and YNNKEL (reference sequence). The germline V and J ends were trimmed by 4 bases and 9 bases, with 22 bases remaining between them. This CDR3 has 15 residues.

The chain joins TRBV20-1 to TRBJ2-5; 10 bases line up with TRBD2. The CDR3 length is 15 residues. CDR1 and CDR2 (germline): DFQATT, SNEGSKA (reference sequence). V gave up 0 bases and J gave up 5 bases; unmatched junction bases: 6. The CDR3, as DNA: TGCAGTGCTAGAGAGAGCGGGGGGGCTCAGGAGACCCAGTACTTC. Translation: CSARESGGAQETQYF.

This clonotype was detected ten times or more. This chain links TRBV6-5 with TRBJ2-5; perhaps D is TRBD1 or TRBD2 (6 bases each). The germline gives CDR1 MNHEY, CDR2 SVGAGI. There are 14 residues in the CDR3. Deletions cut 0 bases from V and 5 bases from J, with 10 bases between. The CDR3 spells CASSYSQGRETQYF. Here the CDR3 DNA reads TGTGCCAGCAGTTACTCTCAGGGGAGGGAGACCCAGTACTTC.

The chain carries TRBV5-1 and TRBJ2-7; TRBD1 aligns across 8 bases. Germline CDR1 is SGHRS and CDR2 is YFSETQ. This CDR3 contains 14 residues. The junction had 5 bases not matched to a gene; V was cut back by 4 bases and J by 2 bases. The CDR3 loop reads CASSPRGRTYEQYF. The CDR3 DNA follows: TGCGCCAGCAGCCCCAGGGGGCGTACCTACGAGCAGTACTTC.

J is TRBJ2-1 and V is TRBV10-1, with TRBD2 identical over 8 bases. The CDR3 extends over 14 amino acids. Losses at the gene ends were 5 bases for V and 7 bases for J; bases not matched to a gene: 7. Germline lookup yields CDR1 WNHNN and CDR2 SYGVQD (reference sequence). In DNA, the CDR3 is TGCGCCAGCAGTCCTAGCGGGTTAAGTAATGAGCAGTTCTTC. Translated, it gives CASSPSGLSNEQFF.

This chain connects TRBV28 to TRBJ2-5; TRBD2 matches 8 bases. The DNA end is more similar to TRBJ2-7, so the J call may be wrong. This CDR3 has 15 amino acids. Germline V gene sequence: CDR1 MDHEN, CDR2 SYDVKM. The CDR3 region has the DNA TGTGCCAGCAGTATAGTAGGCGGGGGGTCCTACGAGCAGTACTTC. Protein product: CASSIVGGGSYEQYF.

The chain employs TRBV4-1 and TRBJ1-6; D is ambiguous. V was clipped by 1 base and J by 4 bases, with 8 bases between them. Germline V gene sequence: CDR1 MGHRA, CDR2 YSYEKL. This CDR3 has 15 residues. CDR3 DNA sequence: TGCGCCAGCAGCCAAGGGGCGGGTTATAATTCACCCCTCCACTTT. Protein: CASSQGAGYNSPLHF.

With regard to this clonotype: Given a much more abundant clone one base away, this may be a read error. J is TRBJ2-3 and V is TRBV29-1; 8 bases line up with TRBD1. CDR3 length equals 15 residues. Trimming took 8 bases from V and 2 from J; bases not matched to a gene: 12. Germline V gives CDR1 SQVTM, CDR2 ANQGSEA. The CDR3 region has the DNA TGCAGCACCGAAAAACAGGGGGAAGTCACAGATACGCAGTATTTT. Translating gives CSTEKQGEVTDTQYF.

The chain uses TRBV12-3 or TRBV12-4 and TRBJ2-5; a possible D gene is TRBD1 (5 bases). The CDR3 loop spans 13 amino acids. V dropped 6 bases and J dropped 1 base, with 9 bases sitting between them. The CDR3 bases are TGTGCCAGCAGGATCGACAGCCAAGAGACCCAGTACTTC. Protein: CASRIDSQETQYF.

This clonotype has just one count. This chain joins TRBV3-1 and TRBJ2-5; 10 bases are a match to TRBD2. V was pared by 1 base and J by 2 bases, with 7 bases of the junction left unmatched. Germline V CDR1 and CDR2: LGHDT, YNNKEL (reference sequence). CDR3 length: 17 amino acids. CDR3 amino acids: CASSQGASGGAQETQYF. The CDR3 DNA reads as TGTGCCAGCAGCCAAGGTGCTAGCGGGGGAGCACAAGAGACCCAGTACTTC.

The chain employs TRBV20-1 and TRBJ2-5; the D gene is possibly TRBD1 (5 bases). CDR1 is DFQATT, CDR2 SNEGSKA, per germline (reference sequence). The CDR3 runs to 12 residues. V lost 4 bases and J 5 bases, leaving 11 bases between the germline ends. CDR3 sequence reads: CSATPAGETQYF. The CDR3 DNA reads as TGCAGTGCTACCCCCGCAGGGGAGACCCAGTACTTC.

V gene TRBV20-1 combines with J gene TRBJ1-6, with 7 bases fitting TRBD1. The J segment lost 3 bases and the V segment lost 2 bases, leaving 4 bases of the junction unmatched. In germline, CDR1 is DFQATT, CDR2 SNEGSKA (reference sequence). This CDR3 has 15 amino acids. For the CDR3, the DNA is TGCAGTGCTAGAACAGGGGCTGTCTATAATTCACCCCTCCACTTT. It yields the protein CSARTGAVYNSPLHF.

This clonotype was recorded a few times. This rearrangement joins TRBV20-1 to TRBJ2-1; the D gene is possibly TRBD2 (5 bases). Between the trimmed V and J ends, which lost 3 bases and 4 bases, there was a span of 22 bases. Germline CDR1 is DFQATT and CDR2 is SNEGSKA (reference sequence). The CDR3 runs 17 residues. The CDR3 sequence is CSASHPFQAETYNEQFF. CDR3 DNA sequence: TGCAGTGCTAGTCATCCATTCCAAGCGGAAACTTACAATGAGCAGTTCTTC.

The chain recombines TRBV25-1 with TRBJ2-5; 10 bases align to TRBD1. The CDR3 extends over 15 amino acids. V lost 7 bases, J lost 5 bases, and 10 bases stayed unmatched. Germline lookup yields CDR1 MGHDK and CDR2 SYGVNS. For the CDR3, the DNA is TGTGCCAGCACCAAAACGACAGGGGGCCTTGAGACCCAGTACTTC. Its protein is CASTKTTGGLETQYF.

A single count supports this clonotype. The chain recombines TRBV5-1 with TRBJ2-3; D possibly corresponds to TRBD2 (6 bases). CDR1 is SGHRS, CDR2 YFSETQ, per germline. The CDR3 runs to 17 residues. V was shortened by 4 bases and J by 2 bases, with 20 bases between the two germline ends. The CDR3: CASSRGGWAGLTDTQYF. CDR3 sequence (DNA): TGCGCCAGCAGCAGGGGAGGCTGGGCGGGACTCACAGATACGCAGTATTTT.

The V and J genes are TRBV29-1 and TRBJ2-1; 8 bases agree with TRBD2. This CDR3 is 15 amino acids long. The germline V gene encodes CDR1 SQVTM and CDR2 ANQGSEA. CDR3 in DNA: TGCAGTGCTGAAGACCTTCCGGGGGGGCGCAATGAGCAGTTCTTC. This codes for CSAEDLPGGRNEQFF.

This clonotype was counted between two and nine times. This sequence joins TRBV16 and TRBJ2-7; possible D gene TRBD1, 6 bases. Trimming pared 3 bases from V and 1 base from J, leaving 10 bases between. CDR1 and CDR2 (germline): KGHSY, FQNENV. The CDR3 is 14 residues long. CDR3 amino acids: CASSQPGQSYEQYF. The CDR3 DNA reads TGTGCCAGCAGCCAGCCAGGACAGTCCTACGAGCAGTACTTC.

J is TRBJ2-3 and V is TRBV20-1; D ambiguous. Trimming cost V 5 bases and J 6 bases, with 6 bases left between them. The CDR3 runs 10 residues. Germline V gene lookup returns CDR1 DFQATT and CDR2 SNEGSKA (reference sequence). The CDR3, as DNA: TGCAGTGCTCCGACGGATACGCAGTATTTT. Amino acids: CSAPTDTQYF.

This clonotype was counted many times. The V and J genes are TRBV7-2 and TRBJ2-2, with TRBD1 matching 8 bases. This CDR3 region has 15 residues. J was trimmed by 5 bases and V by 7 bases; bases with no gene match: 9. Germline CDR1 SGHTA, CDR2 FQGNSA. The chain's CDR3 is CASTPQGATTGELFF. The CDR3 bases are TGTGCCAGCACTCCTCAGGGGGCAACGACCGGGGAGCTGTTTTTT.